This T cell receptor beta chain was recovered during a study of blood T cell repertoires in COVID-19. Overall study context: Some COVID-19 samples were acute and others convalescent; all came from the United States, Italy and Spain. Sources were T cells, B-cell-depleted T cells, or PBMCs; the material itself was cDNA or gDNA.

Per the original data handling: Reference gene primer amplification yielded estimated nucleated cell counts. Measured with immunoSEQ multiplex PCR; TCRdb has only the in-frame clones, and not every one. V and J calls and clone size come straight from that table; D and trimming were deduced from the DNA. Found here are over 200,000 clones, around nine tenths of them singletons; the top ten hold around 2.9%. V lost 11 bases and J 5 bases, leaving 24 bases between the germline ends. Germline loops: CDR1 ENHRY, CDR2 SYGVKD. CDR3 size: 15 residues. The sequencing sample was made of peripheral blood. The clonotype was recovered from a woman aged 55-70 years with acute or convalescent COVID-19. The V and J genes are TRBV10-3 and TRBJ1-2, with D tentatively TRBD1 (6 bases). As DNA, the CDR3 is TGTGCCTCCGCCACCCCCGACAGGACGTTATATGGCTACACCTTC. It yields the protein CASATPDRTLYGYTF.